This TCR beta chain was sequenced in a study of early T cells in non-severe SARS-CoV-2 infection. This clonotype was seen more than once but under ten times. Molecules of cDNA were individually given unique molecular identifiers that were attached to them. TCRdb independently ran MiXCR on the 5' RACE reads; one entry per CDR3 protein. The sample lists around 81,000 distinct CDR3 sequences; 11% to 15% were seen once. Looked up from germline, CDR1 is SGHAT and CDR2 is FQNNGV. V was shortened by 7 bases and J by 6 bases, with 15 bases between the two germline ends. The CDR3 consists of 14 residues. The sample taken for sequencing was whole blood. This sequence originates from an adult who was a healthcare worker with PCR-confirmed SARS-CoV-2 infection or an uninfected control (not recorded which). The V gene is TRBV11-2, the J gene TRBJ2-2, with D unresolved. In DNA form, the CDR3 reads TGTGCCAGCACCCCGAACGCGGTCCCCGGGGAGCTGTTTTTT. Protein sequence: CASTPNAVPGELFF.